The rows below give T cell receptor beta chains drawn from one sample of a study of blood T cell repertoires in COVID-19. Method: immunoSEQ multiplex PCR; TCRdb's copy keeps in-frame clones and lacks some. The sample yields about 480,000 clones, roughly 88% seen once. Input material: PBMCs or T cells enriched from blood (not recorded which). The receptors stem from a woman aged 40 to 49 who had recovered from COVID-19. Both conserved end residues are part of each CDR3. D genes are given only for firm matches. Clone size is given for some rows only: seen once, a few or many times, or a class if the clone is expanded.

D gene: .; V gene: TRBV11-3; clone size: .; J gene: TRBJ2-6; CDR3 DNA: TGTGCCAGCAGCGTCGACAGAGCGTTCTCTGGGGCCAACGTCCTGACTTTC; CDR3 protein: CASSVDRAFSGANVLTF
D gene: .; V gene: TRBV29-1; clone size: .; J gene: TRBJ1-1; CDR3 DNA: TGCAGCGTTAGGGGGTCGTTGCTTTTTGAAGCTTTCTTT; CDR3 protein: CSVRGSLLFEAFF
D gene: .; V gene: TRBV4-3; clone size: .; J gene: TRBJ1-2; CDR3 DNA: TGCGCCAGCAGCCAAGACCAGGGTTCTGTCTTTAACTATGGCTACACCTTC; CDR3 protein: CASSQDQGSVFNYGYTF
D gene: TRBD1; V gene: TRBV29-1; clone size: .; J gene: TRBJ1-1; CDR3 DNA: TGCAGCGTCGCCACTACCGGGACAGGGGTTGGAGCTTTCTTT; CDR3 protein: CSVATTGTGVGAFF
D gene: TRBD2; V gene: TRBV29-1; clone size: .; J gene: TRBJ2-3; CDR3 DNA: TGCAGCGTTGGAGCAGTAGCGGGAGGCACAGATACGCAGTATTTT; CDR3 protein: CSVGAVAGGTDTQYF
D gene: .; V gene: TRBV7-8; clone size: once; J gene: TRBJ2-1; CDR3 DNA: TGTGCCATACAGCCGCAGACTAGTTACAATGAGCAGTTCTTC; CDR3 protein: CAIQPQTSYNEQFF
D gene: .; V gene: TRBV7-2; clone size: .; J gene: TRBJ2-5; CDR3 DNA: TGTGCCAGCAGCTTAGGGGCAGCTCTCCAAGAGACCCAGTACTTC; CDR3 protein: CASSLGAALQETQYF
D gene: TRBD2; V gene: TRBV19; clone size: .; J gene: TRBJ2-5; CDR3 DNA: TGTGCCAGTGGGACTAGCGACTCCCAAGAGACCCAGTACTTC; CDR3 protein: CASGTSDSQETQYF
D gene: TRBD1; V gene: TRBV7-8; clone size: .; J gene: TRBJ2-6; CDR3 DNA: TGTGCCAGCAGCTTAGGGGACAGCTCTGGGGCCAACGTCCTGACTTTC; CDR3 protein: CASSLGDSSGANVLTF
D gene: TRBD2; V gene: TRBV15; clone size: .; J gene: TRBJ2-2; CDR3 DNA: TGTGCCACCAGCAGAGAAAGCGGGAGCGCCGTGGTGGTCACCGGGGAGCTGTTTTTT; CDR3 protein: CATSRESGSAVVVTGELFF
D gene: TRBD1; V gene: TRBV9; clone size: .; J gene: TRBJ2-5; CDR3 DNA: TGTGCCAGCAGCGTAGCCGGGACAGGGTTGGTAGAGACCCAGTACTTC; CDR3 protein: CASSVAGTGLVETQYF
D gene: TRBD1; V gene: TRBV5-1; clone size: few; J gene: TRBJ1-1; CDR3 DNA: TGCGCCAGCAGGGAGGGACAGGGGTGGACTGAAGCTTTCTTT; CDR3 protein: CASREGQGWTEAFF
D gene: TRBD2; V gene: TRBV3-1/TRBV3-2; clone size: .; J gene: TRBJ2-7; CDR3 DNA: TGTGCCAGCAGCCAAGGGCACGGGGGCCTGGCGGGAGGTGGCGAGCAGTACTTC; CDR3 protein: CASSQGHGGLAGGGEQYF
D gene: TRBD2; V gene: TRBV18; clone size: .; J gene: TRBJ2-2; CDR3 DNA: TGTGCCAGCTCACCAAGCTCTGCGGGAGGGGGCCGGGAGCTGTTTTTT; CDR3 protein: CASSPSSAGGGRELFF
D gene: .; V gene: TRBV6-6; clone size: .; J gene: TRBJ1-1; CDR3 DNA: TGTGCCAGCAGTCCTTCTCGTGTACAGGGAATCTCCACTGAAGCTTTCTTT; CDR3 protein: CASSPSRVQGISTEAFF
D gene: .; V gene: TRBV7-9; clone size: .; J gene: TRBJ2-7; CDR3 DNA: TGTGCCAGCAGCGACAGCTACGAGCAGTACTTC; CDR3 protein: CASSDSYEQYF
D gene: TRBD1; V gene: TRBV9; clone size: once; J gene: TRBJ1-1; CDR3 DNA: TGTGCCAGCAGCAAGACAGGGGCGAACACTGAAGCTTTCTTT; CDR3 protein: CASSKTGANTEAFF
D gene: .; V gene: TRBV10-3; clone size: .; J gene: TRBJ1-5; CDR3 DNA: TGTGCCATCAGCGCCGGCCGTATTGGAGATCAGCCCCAGCATTTT; CDR3 protein: CAISAGRIGDQPQHF
D gene: TRBD2; V gene: TRBV4-1; clone size: .; J gene: TRBJ2-1; CDR3 DNA: TGCGCCAGCAGCCTAGCGGGAGCTGGTGATGAGCAGTTCTTC; CDR3 protein: CASSLAGAGDEQFF
D gene: TRBD1; V gene: TRBV27; clone size: .; J gene: TRBJ1-5; CDR3 DNA: TGTGCCAGCAGTTTCCGGGGACAGGGTGGCCTCCAGCCCCAGCATTTT; CDR3 protein: CASSFRGQGGLQPQHF
D gene: TRBD1; V gene: TRBV5-1; clone size: .; J gene: TRBJ1-2; CDR3 DNA: TGCGCCAGCAGCCCCGGGACAGGGGCGGTAGATTATGGCTACACCTTC; CDR3 protein: CASSPGTGAVDYGYTF
D gene: TRBD1; V gene: TRBV11-3; clone size: .; J gene: TRBJ2-1; CDR3 DNA: TGTGCCAGCAGCTTAGGTCGACAGGGAACCTACAATGAGCAGTTCTTC; CDR3 protein: CASSLGRQGTYNEQFF
D gene: .; V gene: TRBV2; clone size: .; J gene: TRBJ2-3; CDR3 DNA: TGTGCCAGCAGTGCATTGGAGTCGGCAGATACGCAGTATTTT; CDR3 protein: CASSALESADTQYF
D gene: TRBD2; V gene: TRBV2; clone size: .; J gene: TRBJ2-2; CDR3 DNA: TGTGCCAGCAGAGGCGGGAGGGTTAGCACCGGGGAGCTGTTTTTT; CDR3 protein: CASRGGRVSTGELFF
D gene: .; V gene: TRBV7-2; clone size: .; J gene: TRBJ1-5; CDR3 DNA: TGTGCCAGCAGCTTAGGATCTTCGGGACACTCCCAGCATTTT; CDR3 protein: CASSLGSSGHSQHF
D gene: .; V gene: TRBV9; clone size: .; J gene: TRBJ2-4; CDR3 DNA: TGTGCCAGCAGCGTAGAACACGGGACTGACATTCAGTACTTC; CDR3 protein: CASSVEHGTDIQYF
D gene: .; V gene: TRBV5-1; clone size: .; J gene: TRBJ2-2; CDR3 DNA: TGCGCCAGCAGCGGGACGGAACAGTCTCCGGGGGCCGGGGAGCTGTTTTTT; CDR3 protein: CASSGTEQSPGAGELFF
D gene: .; V gene: TRBV21-1; clone size: .; J gene: TRBJ1-2; CDR3 DNA: TGTGCCAGCAGCAAAGTAGTGCCGACACCCCGGGGCTATGGCTACACCTTC; CDR3 protein: CASSKVVPTPRGYGYTF
D gene: .; V gene: TRBV27; clone size: .; J gene: TRBJ2-7; CDR3 DNA: TGTGCCAGCAGTATGACAGTTTACTACGAGCAGTACTTC; CDR3 protein: CASSMTVYYEQYF
D gene: TRBD1; V gene: TRBV7-2; clone size: .; J gene: TRBJ2-3; CDR3 DNA: TGTGCCAGCAGCCGGGGACAGTCGAGTAGCGCAGATACGCAGTATTTT; CDR3 protein: CASSRGQSSSADTQYF
D gene: .; V gene: TRBV29-1; clone size: .; J gene: TRBJ1-2; CDR3 DNA: TGCAGCGTTTACGAGGGAATTGACTATGGCTACACCTTC; CDR3 protein: CSVYEGIDYGYTF
D gene: .; V gene: TRBV4-2; clone size: .; J gene: TRBJ1-5; CDR3 DNA: TGTGCCAGCAGCCAACAAGACTATAGCAATCAGCCCCAGCATTTT; CDR3 protein: CASSQQDYSNQPQHF
D gene: .; V gene: TRBV7-9; clone size: .; J gene: TRBJ1-2; CDR3 DNA: TGTGCCAGCACTGGGGAGGATGGCTACACCTTC; CDR3 protein: CASTGEDGYTF
D gene: .; V gene: TRBV6-5; clone size: .; J gene: TRBJ1-2; CDR3 DNA: TGTGCCAGCAGCGCCGCCGGGGGTAGGGCCGGCGGCTACACCTTC; CDR3 protein: CASSAAGGRAGGYTF
D gene: .; V gene: TRBV20-1; clone size: .; J gene: TRBJ1-2; CDR3 DNA: TGCAGTGCTAGATTGAACAGAGGCTACACCTTC; CDR3 protein: CSARLNRGYTF
D gene: TRBD1; V gene: TRBV9; clone size: once; J gene: TRBJ2-3; CDR3 DNA: TGTGCCAGCAGCCCAAGGACAGGGGAAGGAACAGATACGCAGTATTTT; CDR3 protein: CASSPRTGEGTDTQYF
D gene: .; V gene: TRBV27; clone size: .; J gene: TRBJ1-5; CDR3 DNA: TGTGCCAGCAATCCCCAAAAAGGAGGGGTGAATCAGCCCCAGCATTTT; CDR3 protein: CASNPQKGGVNQPQHF
D gene: .; V gene: TRBV19; clone size: once; J gene: TRBJ2-2; CDR3 DNA: TGTGCCAGTAGTTCGTTAAGCGGAATGACCGGGGAGCTGTTTTTT; CDR3 protein: CASSSLSGMTGELFF
D gene: TRBD2; V gene: TRBV5-1; clone size: .; J gene: TRBJ2-1; CDR3 DNA: TGCGCCAGCAGCTCTACGACTCCTAGCGGGTATTCCTCCTACAATGAGCAGTTCTTC; CDR3 protein: CASSSTTPSGYSSYNEQFF
D gene: TRBD2; V gene: TRBV24-1; clone size: .; J gene: TRBJ2-1; CDR3 DNA: TGTGCCACCACCTCCGCCCGGGAGGGGTTCAATGAGCAGTTCTTC; CDR3 protein: CATTSAREGFNEQFF
D gene: TRBD2; V gene: TRBV18; clone size: .; J gene: TRBJ2-5; CDR3 DNA: TGTGCCAGCTCACCACCCGGGAGGGAGACCCAGTACTTC; CDR3 protein: CASSPPGRETQYF
D gene: TRBD2; V gene: TRBV18; clone size: .; J gene: TRBJ2-7; CDR3 DNA: TGTGCCAGCTCACTCGCGGGAGGGACCATCTACGAGCAGTACTTC; CDR3 protein: CASSLAGGTIYEQYF
D gene: TRBD2; V gene: TRBV7-9; clone size: .; J gene: TRBJ2-1; CDR3 DNA: TGTGCCAGCAGCTTTAGCGGGAGGGCCGGGGATGAGCAGTTCTTC; CDR3 protein: CASSFSGRAGDEQFF
D gene: TRBD2; V gene: TRBV29-1; clone size: .; J gene: TRBJ2-1; CDR3 DNA: TGCAGCGTTGATGGACTAGTACAATCTTACAATGAGCAGTTCTTC; CDR3 protein: CSVDGLVQSYNEQFF
D gene: .; V gene: TRBV3-1/TRBV3-2; clone size: .; J gene: TRBJ1-1; CDR3 DNA: TGTGCCAGCAGCCAAGATCAGGAAGCTTTCTTT; CDR3 protein: CASSQDQEAFF
D gene: .; V gene: TRBV4-1; clone size: .; J gene: TRBJ1-1; CDR3 DNA: TGCGCCAGCAGCCAAGTGTGGGAGGATGCTGAAGCTTTCTTT; CDR3 protein: CASSQVWEDAEAFF
D gene: .; V gene: TRBV3-1/TRBV3-2; clone size: .; J gene: TRBJ2-2; CDR3 DNA: TGTGCCAGCAGCCAAGAACTTCTGAACACCGGGGAGCTGTTTTTT; CDR3 protein: CASSQELLNTGELFF
D gene: .; V gene: TRBV27; clone size: once; J gene: TRBJ1-1; CDR3 DNA: TGTGCCAGCAGATTCTTACTGGTGAACACTGAAGCTTTCTTT; CDR3 protein: CASRFLLVNTEAFF
D gene: TRBD2; V gene: TRBV6-4; clone size: .; J gene: TRBJ2-1; CDR3 DNA: TGTGCCAGCAGTGAATGGGCTAGCGGGATCGAAAATGAGCAGTTCTTC; CDR3 protein: CASSEWASGIENEQFF
D gene: TRBD1; V gene: TRBV4-3; clone size: .; J gene: TRBJ2-7; CDR3 DNA: TGCGCCAGCAGCCAGGATAAACAGGGGCCGACCTACGAGCAGTACTTC; CDR3 protein: CASSQDKQGPTYEQYF
D gene: TRBD1; V gene: TRBV27; clone size: .; J gene: TRBJ2-7; CDR3 DNA: TGTGCCAGCAGCCCGGACAGGGCCTACGAGCAGTACTTC; CDR3 protein: CASSPDRAYEQYF
D gene: .; V gene: TRBV19; clone size: .; J gene: TRBJ1-2; CDR3 DNA: TGTGCCAGTAGTAACCGATTAGGCCAGGGCCTTAACTATGGCTACACCTTC; CDR3 protein: CASSNRLGQGLNYGYTF
D gene: TRBD1; V gene: TRBV14; clone size: once; J gene: TRBJ2-7; CDR3 DNA: TGTGCCAGCAGCCAAGAGTCAGGGGGCTCCTACGAGCAGTACTTC; CDR3 protein: CASSQESGGSYEQYF
D gene: .; V gene: TRBV2; clone size: once; J gene: TRBJ1-5; CDR3 DNA: TGTGCCAGCAGTGAATTAGGGGGGGCTGGGCAGCCCCAGCATTTT; CDR3 protein: CASSELGGAGQPQHF
D gene: .; V gene: TRBV12-3/TRBV12-4; clone size: .; J gene: TRBJ1-1; CDR3 DNA: TGTGCCAGCACCCTGGGTGTGGGAGGAGCTTTCTTT; CDR3 protein: CASTLGVGGAFF
D gene: .; V gene: TRBV19; clone size: .; J gene: TRBJ2-6; CDR3 DNA: TGTGCCAGTGGGGCGCGCTCCTCTACCTCTGGGGCCAACGTCCTGACTTTC; CDR3 protein: CASGARSSTSGANVLTF
D gene: .; V gene: TRBV7-6; clone size: .; J gene: TRBJ2-1; CDR3 DNA: TGTGCCAGCAGCGCCCGCCCCCCGGGGATCTCCTACAATGAGCAGTTCTTC; CDR3 protein: CASSARPPGISYNEQFF
D gene: .; V gene: TRBV19; clone size: .; J gene: TRBJ2-1; CDR3 DNA: TGTGCCAGTAGTATAGGGGCCTCTCCCTCCTACAATGAGCAGTTCTTC; CDR3 protein: CASSIGASPSYNEQFF
D gene: .; V gene: TRBV6-2/TRBV6-3; clone size: .; J gene: TRBJ2-7; CDR3 DNA: TGTGCCAGCAGCCTCGACAGATACGAGCAGTACTTC; CDR3 protein: CASSLDRYEQYF
D gene: .; V gene: TRBV11-3; clone size: .; J gene: TRBJ1-2; CDR3 DNA: TGTGCCAGCAGCCCTCCTCCGGCAGGGGATGGCTATGGCTACACCTTC; CDR3 protein: CASSPPPAGDGYGYTF